The next 8 T cell receptor beta chains were all read from a single sample in a study of beta chain features in type 1 diabetes. These receptors' targets are unknown. Study-level findings and limits: Type 1 diabetes patients showed a moderate but significant shortening of TCRB CDR3s in all four CD4+ subsets.

The authors reverse transcribed all of the isolated RNA, so sequencing captured expressed TCRB transcripts. Measured with immunoSEQ multiplex PCR; TCRdb has only the in-frame clones, and not every one. The sample yields about 640,000 clones, roughly 12% seen once. Sequences were obtained from naive CD4+ T cells from blood. These TCRs come from a man aged 30-40 years with type 1 diabetes.

This clone appeared a few times. The chain uses TRBV4-3 and TRBJ2-5, with 15 nucleotides matching TRBD2. Germline CDR1 is LGHNA and CDR2 is YSLEER. The CDR3 runs to 18 residues. V shed 0 bases, J shed 4 bases, and the junction held 6 bases outside the gene matches. DNA of the CDR3: TGCGCCAGCAGCCAAGATACGGGACTAGCGGGGGGAAGAGAGACCCAGTACTTC. This gives the protein CASSQDTGLAGGRETQYF.

On this clone itself: The identical CDR3 is also encoded by other nucleotide sequences in the sample. This chain joins TRBV7-2 and TRBJ2-3; 9 nucleotides align to TRBD1. The V and J ends lost 5 bases and 0 bases, in that order; junction bases with no gene match: 3. The CDR3 sequence is 15 residues long. From germline, CDR1 is SGHTA and CDR2 FQGNSA. The CDR3 bases are TGTGCCAGCAGCGCTGGACAGGGGAGCACAGATACGCAGTATTTT. Translated, it gives CASSAGQGSTDTQYF.

The genes are TRBV29-1 and TRBJ2-7; D is perhaps TRBD1 (6 bases). Deletions cut 3 bases from V and 3 bases from J, with 12 bases between. CDR3 length equals 13 residues. Germline-derived CDR1 and CDR2 are SQVTM and ANQGSEA. CDR3 region: CSVELTGYYEQYF. Written as DNA, the CDR3 is TGCAGCGTTGAGTTGACAGGTTACTACGAGCAGTACTTC.

This clone was observed a few times. This chain connects TRBV11-1 to TRBJ1-1; D is ambiguous. V dropped 4 bases and J dropped 0 bases, with 9 bases sitting between them. This CDR3 spans 14 amino acids. Germline CDR1 and CDR2: SGHAT and FQDESV (reference sequence). The CDR3: CASSSLGVNTEAFF. The CDR3 DNA follows: TGTGCCAGCAGCTCCCTTGGAGTGAACACTGAAGCTTTCTTT.

The chain employs TRBV5-1 and TRBJ2-7, with 12 bases identical to TRBD1. The V and J ends lost 3 bases and 6 bases, in that order; junction bases with no gene match: 4. Germline loops: CDR1 SGHRS, CDR2 YFSETQ. The CDR3 runs 14 residues. The CDR3: CASSSGTGGLEQYF. The CDR3 coding sequence is TGCGCCAGCAGCTCCGGGACAGGGGGCCTCGAGCAGTACTTC.

The chain links TRBV12-5 to TRBJ1-1; D uncertain. CDR1 is LGHNT and CDR2 is FRNRAP in the germline V gene. With 4 bases removed from V and 0 bases from J, the gap between germline ends came to 9 bases. This CDR3 is built from 14 residues. CDR3 amino acids: CASGSPRVNTEAFF. In DNA, the CDR3 is TGTGCTAGTGGTTCGCCTCGGGTGAACACTGAAGCTTTCTTT.

This clone has only a few counts. The V gene is TRBV7-2, the J gene TRBJ2-7; D is ambiguous. Trimming took 2 bases from V and 2 from J, leaving 4 bases between them. The CDR3 spans 12 residues. Germline V gives CDR1 SGHTA, CDR2 FQGNSA. CDR3 DNA: TGTGCCAGCAGCTTAATGACCTACGAGCAGTACTTC. Its translation is CASSLMTYEQYF.

The chain links TRBV11-3 to TRBJ1-1; D is unresolved. V dropped 2 bases and J dropped 4 bases, with 11 bases sitting between them. The CDR3 consists of 14 residues. Germline V gene sequence: CDR1 SGHNT, CDR2 YENEEA. The CDR3 is CASSLSEESTEAFF. CDR3 sequence (DNA): TGTGCCAGCAGCTTATCCGAAGAGAGCACTGAAGCTTTCTTT.